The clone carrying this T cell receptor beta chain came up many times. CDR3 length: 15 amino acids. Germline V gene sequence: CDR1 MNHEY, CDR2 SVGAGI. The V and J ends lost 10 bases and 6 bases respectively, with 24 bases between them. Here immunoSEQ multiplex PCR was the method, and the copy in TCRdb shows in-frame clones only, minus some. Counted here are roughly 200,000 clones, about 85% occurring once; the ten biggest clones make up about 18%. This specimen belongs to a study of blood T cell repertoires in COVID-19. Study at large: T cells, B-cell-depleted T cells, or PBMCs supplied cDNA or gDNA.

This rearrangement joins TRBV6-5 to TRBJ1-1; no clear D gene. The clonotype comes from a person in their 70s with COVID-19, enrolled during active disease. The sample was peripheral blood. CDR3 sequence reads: CATSEGNRPWAEAFF. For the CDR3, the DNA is TGTGCCACCTCGGAGGGCAACCGCCCGTGGGCTGAAGCTTTCTTT.